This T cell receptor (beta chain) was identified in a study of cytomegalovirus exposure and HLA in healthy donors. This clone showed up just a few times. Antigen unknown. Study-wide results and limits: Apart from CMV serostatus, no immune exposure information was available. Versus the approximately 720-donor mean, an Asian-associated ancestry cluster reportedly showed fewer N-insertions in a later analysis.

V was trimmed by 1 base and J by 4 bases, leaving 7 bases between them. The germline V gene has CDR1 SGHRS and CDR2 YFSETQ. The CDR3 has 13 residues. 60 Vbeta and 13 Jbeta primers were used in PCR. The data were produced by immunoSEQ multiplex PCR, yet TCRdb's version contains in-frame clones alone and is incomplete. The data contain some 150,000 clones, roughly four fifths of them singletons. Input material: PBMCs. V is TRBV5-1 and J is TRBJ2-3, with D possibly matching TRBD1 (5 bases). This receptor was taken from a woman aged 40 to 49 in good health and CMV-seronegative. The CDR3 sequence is CASSLQGSDTQYF. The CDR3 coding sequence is TGCGCCAGCAGCTTGCAGGGATCAGATACGCAGTATTTT.